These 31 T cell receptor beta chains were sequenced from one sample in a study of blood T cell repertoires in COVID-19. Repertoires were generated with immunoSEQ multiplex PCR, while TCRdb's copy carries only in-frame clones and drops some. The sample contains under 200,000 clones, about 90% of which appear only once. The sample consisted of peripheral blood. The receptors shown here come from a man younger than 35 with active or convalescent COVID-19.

The CDR3 sequence: CASSFSTGHGDYEQYF. The CDR3 bases are TGCGCCAGCAGCTTCTCCACGGGACACGGAGACTACGAGCAGTACTTC. This chain uses TRBV5-1 with TRBJ2-7; D might be TRBD1 (6 bases). Per germline, CDR1 SGHRS and CDR2 YFSETQ. Deletions cut 2 bases from V and 3 bases from J, with 18 bases between. There are 16 residues in the CDR3.

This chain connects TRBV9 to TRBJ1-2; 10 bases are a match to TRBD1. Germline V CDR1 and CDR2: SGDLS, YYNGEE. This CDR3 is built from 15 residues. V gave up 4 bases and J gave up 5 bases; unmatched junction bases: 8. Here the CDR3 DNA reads TGTGCCAGCAGCTCGGGACAGGGGAGCATGTATGGCTACACCTTC. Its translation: CASSSGQGSMYGYTF. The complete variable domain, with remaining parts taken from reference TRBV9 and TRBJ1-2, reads DSGVTQTPKHLITATGQRVTLRCSPRSGDLSVYWYQQSLDQGLQFLIQYYNGEERAKGNILERFSAQQFPDLHSELNLSSLELGDSALYFCASSSGQGSMYGYTFGSGTRLTVV.

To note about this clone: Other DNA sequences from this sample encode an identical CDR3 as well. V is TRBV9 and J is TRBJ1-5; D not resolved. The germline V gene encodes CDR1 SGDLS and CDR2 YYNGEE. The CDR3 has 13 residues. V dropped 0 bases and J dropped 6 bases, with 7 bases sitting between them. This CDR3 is CASSVATGQPQHF. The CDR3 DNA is TGTGCCAGCAGCGTAGCTACGGGTCAGCCCCAGCATTTT. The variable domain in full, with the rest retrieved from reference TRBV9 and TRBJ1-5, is DSGVTQTPKHLITATGQRVTLRCSPRSGDLSVYWYQQSLDQGLQFLIQYYNGEERAKGNILERFSAQQFPDLHSELNLSSLELGDSALYFCASSVATGQPQHFGDGTRLSIL.

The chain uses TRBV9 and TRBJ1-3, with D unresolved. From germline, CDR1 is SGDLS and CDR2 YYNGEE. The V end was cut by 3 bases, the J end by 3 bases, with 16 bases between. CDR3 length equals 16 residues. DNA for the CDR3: TGTGCCAGCAGCGAGAGCGTAGTAGAGAGTGGAAACACCATATATTTT. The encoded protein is CASSESVVESGNTIYF.

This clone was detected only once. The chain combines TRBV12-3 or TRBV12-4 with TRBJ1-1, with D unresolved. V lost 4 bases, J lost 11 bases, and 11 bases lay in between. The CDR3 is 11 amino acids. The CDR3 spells CASSSLAGAFF. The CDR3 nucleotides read TGTGCCAGCAGTTCCCTGGCCGGGGCTTTCTTT.

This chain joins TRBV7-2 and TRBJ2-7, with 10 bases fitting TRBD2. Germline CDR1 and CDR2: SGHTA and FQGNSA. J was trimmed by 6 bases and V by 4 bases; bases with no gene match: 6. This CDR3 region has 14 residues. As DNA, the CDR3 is TGTGCCAGCAGCTCACAAGGACTAGCGGTCGAGCAGTACTTC. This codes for CASSSQGLAVEQYF.

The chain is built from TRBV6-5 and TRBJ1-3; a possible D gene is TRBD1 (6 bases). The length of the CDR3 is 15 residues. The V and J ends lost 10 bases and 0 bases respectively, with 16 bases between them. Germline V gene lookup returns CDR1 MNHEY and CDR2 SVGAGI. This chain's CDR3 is CATSDRMDSGNTIYF. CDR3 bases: TGTGCCACCTCGGACAGAATGGACTCTGGAAACACCATATATTTT.

CDR3 sequence reads: CASSSPPGLAGGEQYF. The CDR3 DNA reads TGCGCCAGCAGCTCGCCCCCGGGACTAGCGGGAGGCGAGCAGTACTTC. V gene TRBV5-1 combines with J gene TRBJ2-7; the match to TRBD2 covers 15 bases. The CDR3 contains 16 residues. The ends lost 3 bases at V and 6 bases at J; junction bases unmatched: 7. From germline, CDR1 is SGHRS and CDR2 YFSETQ.

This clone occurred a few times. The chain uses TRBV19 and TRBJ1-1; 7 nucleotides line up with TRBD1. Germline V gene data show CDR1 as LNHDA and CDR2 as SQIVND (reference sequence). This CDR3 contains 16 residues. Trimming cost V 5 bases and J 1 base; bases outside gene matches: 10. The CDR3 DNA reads TGTGCCAGTAGTCTCAGGACAGGAGTGGAGAACACTGAAGCTTTCTTT. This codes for CASSLRTGVENTEAFF.

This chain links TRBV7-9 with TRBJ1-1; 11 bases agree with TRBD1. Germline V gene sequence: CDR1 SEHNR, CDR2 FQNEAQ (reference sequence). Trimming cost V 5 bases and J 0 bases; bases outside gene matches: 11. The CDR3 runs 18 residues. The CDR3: CASSPKSGQGVLNTEAFF. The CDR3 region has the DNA TGTGCCAGCAGCCCAAAGTCGGGACAGGGGGTTCTGAACACTGAAGCTTTCTTT. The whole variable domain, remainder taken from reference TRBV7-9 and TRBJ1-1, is DTGVSQNPRHKITKRGQNVTFRCDPISEHNRLYWYRQTLGQGPEFLTYFQNEAQLEKSRLLSDRFSAERPKGSFSTLEIQRTEQGDSAMYLCASSPKSGQGVLNTEAFFGQGTRLTVV.

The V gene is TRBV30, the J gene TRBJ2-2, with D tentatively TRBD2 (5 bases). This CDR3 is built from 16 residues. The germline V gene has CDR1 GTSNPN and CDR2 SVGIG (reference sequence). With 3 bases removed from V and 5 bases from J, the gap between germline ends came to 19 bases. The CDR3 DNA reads TGTGCCTGGAGGGGAGCGTCCACCCGTGGAACCGGGGAGCTGTTTTTT. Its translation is CAWRGASTRGTGELFF.

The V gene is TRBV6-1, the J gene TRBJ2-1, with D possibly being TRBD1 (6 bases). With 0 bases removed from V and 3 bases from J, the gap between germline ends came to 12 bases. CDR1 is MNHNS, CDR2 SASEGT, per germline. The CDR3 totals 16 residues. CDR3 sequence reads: CASSEAVGHNYNEQFF. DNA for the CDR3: TGTGCCAGCAGTGAAGCTGTGGGACATAACTACAATGAGCAGTTCTTC.

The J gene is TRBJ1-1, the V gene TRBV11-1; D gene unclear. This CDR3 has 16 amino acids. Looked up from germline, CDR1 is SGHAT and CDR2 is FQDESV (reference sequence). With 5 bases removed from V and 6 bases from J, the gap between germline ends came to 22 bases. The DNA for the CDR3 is TGTGCCAGCAGCCCTTCTTCGGTGGGCCGAAAATCTGAAGCTTTCTTT. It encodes CASSPSSVGRKSEAFF. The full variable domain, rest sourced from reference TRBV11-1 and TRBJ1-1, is EAEVAQSPRYKITEKSQAVAFWCDPISGHATLYWYRQILGQGPELLVQFQDESVVDDSQLPKDRFSAERLKGVDSTLKIQPAELGDSAMYLCASSPSSVGRKSEAFFGQGTRLTVV.

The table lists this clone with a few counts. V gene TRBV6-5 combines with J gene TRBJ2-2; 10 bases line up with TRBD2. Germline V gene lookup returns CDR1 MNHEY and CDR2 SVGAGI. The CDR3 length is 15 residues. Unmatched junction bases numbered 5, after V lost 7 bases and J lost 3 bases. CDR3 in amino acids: CASNIAGGYTGELFF. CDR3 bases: TGTGCCAGCAACATAGCGGGAGGTTACACCGGGGAGCTGTTTTTT.

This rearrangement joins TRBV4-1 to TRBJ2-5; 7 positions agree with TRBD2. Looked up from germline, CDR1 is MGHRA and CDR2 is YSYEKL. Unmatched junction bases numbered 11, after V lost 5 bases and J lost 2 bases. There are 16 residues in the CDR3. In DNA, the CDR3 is TGCGCCAGCAGCGGACGCAGGGCCGGGGGGCAAGAGACCCAGTACTTC. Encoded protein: CASSGRRAGGQETQYF.

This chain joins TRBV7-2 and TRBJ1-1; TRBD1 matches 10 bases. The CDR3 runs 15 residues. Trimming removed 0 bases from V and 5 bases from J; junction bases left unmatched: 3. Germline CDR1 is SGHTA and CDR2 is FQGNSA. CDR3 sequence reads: CASSLARTGGTEAFF. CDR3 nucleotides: TGTGCCAGCAGCTTAGCGAGGACAGGGGGAACTGAAGCTTTCTTT.

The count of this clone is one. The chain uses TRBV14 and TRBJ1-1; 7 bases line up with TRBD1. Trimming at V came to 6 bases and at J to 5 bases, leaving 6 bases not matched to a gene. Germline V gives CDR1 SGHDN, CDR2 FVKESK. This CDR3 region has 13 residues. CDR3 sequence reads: CASRLTGFTEAFF. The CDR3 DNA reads TGTGCCAGCAGACTGACAGGGTTTACTGAAGCTTTCTTT. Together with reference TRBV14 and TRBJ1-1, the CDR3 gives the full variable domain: EAGVTQFPSHSVIEKGQTVTLRCDPISGHDNLYWYRRVMGKEIKFLLHFVKESKQDESGMPNNRFLAERTGGTYSTLKVQPAELEDSGVYFCASRLTGFTEAFFGQGTRLTVV.

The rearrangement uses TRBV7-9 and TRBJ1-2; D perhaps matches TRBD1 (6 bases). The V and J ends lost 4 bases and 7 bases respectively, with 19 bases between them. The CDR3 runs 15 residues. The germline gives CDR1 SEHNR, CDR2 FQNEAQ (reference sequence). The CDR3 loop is CASSSSPTGWAGYTF. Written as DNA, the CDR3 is TGTGCCAGCAGCTCGTCCCCCACAGGGTGGGCTGGCTACACCTTC.

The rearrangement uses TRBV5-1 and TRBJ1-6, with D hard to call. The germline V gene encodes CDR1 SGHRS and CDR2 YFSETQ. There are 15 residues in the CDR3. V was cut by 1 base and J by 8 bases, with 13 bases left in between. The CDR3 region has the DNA TGCGCCAGCAGCTTGTTCGCACGGTCGGATTCACCCCTCCACTTT. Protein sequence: CASSLFARSDSPLHF.

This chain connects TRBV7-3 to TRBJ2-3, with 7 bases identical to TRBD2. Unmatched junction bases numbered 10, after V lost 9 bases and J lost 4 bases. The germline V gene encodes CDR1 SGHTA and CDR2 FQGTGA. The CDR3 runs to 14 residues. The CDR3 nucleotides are TGTGCCAGTGGGGCTAGCGGCGCCGCAGATACGCAGTATTTT. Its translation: CASGASGAADTQYF.

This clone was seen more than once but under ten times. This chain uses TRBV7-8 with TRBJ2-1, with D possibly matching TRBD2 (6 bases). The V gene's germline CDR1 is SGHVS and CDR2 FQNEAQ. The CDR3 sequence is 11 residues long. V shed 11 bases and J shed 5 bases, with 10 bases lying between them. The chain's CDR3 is CASGENNEQFF. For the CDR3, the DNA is TGTGCCTCGGGGGAAAACAATGAGCAGTTCTTC.

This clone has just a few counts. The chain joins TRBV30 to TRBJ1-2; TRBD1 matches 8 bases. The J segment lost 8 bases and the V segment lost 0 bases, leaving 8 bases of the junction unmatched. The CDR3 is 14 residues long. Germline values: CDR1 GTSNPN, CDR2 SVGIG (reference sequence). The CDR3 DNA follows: TGTGCCTGGAGTGTACGGCAGGGGGCGGCCGGCTACACCTTC. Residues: CAWSVRQGAAGYTF.

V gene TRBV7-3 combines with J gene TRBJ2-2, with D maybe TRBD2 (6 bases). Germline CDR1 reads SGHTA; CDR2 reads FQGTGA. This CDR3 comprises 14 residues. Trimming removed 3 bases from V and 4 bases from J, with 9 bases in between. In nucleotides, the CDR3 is TGTGCCAGCAGCTTGGCGGGATTCACCGGGGAGCTGTTTTTT. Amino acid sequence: CASSLAGFTGELFF.

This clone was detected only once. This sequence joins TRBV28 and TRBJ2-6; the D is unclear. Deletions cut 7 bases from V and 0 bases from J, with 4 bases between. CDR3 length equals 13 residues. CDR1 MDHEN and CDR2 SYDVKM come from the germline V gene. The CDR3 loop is CASTFSGANVLTF. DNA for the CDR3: TGTGCCAGCACCTTCTCTGGGGCCAACGTCCTGACTTTC.

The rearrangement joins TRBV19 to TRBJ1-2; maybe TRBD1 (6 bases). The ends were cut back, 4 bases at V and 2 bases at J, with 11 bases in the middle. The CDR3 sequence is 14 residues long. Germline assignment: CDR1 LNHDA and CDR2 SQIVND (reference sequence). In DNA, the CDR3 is TGTGCCAGTAGTACAGGGGCAATCAACTATGGCTACACCTTC. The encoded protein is CASSTGAINYGYTF.

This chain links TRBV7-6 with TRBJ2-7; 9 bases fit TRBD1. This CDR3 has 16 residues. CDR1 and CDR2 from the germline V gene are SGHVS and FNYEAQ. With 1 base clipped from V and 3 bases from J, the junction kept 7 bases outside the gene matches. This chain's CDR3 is CASSLVQGQGVYEQYF. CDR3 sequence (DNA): TGTGCCAGCAGCTTAGTACAGGGACAGGGTGTCTACGAGCAGTACTTC.

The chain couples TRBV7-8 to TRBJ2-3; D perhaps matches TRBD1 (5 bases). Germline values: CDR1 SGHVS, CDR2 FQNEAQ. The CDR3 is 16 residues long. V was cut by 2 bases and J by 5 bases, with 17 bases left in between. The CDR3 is CASSLRGSVAGDTQYF. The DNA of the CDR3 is TGTGCCAGCAGCTTAAGGGGCAGTGTGGCCGGAGATACGCAGTATTTT.

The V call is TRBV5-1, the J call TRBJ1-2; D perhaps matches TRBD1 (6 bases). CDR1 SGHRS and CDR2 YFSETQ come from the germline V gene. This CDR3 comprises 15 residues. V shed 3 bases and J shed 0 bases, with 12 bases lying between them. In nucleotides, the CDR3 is TGCGCCAGCAGCTCCTCGACAGGCCCTAACTATGGCTACACCTTC. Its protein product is CASSSSTGPNYGYTF.

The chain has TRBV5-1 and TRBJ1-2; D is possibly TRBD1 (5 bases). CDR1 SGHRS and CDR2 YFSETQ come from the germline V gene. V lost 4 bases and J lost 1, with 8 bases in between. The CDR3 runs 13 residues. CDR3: CASSQDSNYGYTF. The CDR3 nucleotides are TGCGCCAGCAGCCAAGACAGTAACTATGGCTACACCTTC.

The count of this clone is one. The DNA of the CDR3 is TGTGCCAGCAGTAGAGACAGTTATAGCAATCAGCCCCAGCATTTT. Amino acids: CASSRDSYSNQPQHF. The chain has TRBV7-8 and TRBJ1-5; weak D call: TRBD1 (5 bases). Trimming shortened V by 6 bases and J by 0 bases, and 12 bases separated the two germline ends. The CDR3 contains 15 residues. CDR1 is SGHVS and CDR2 is FQNEAQ in the germline V gene.

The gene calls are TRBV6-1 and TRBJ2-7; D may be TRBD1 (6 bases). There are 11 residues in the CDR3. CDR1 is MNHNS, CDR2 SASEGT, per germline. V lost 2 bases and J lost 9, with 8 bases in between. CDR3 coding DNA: TGTGCCAGCAGTGAAACAGGGTCGCAGTACTTC. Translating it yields CASSETGSQYF.